The text below deals with one TCR beta chain. Libraries were prepared by immunoSEQ multiplex PCR; TCRdb keeps only in-frame clonotypes and omits some of them. The sample lists over 250,000 clones, approximately 86% occurring once. This sample is drawn from a study of cytomegalovirus exposure and HLA in healthy donors. Per germline, CDR1 SGHRS and CDR2 YFSETQ. Trimming took 4 bases from V and 8 from J, leaving 22 bases between them. The CDR3 has 16 amino acids. The material sequenced was PBMCs. This TCR was recovered from a young woman in good health and CMV-seronegative. The J gene is TRBJ1-3, the V gene TRBV5-1, with TRBD1 as a possible D gene (5 bases). The DNA for the CDR3 is TGCGCCAGCAGCCCAGTGACAGTCCCCGGGGGGGACACCATATATTTT. Protein product: CASSPVTVPGGDTIYF.